This T cell receptor beta chain derives from a study of metastatic and nonmetastatic thyroid tumors. Study summary: Comparative analysis of repertoires was undertaken across blood and tumor or nodule tissue obtained from malignant and benign thyroid patients.

As processed by the authors: Clinicopathological groups supplied CDR3 differences that were used to build a distant-metastasis classifier for papillary thyroid cancer. TCRdb re-analyzed the PCR reads through MiXCR. TCRdb's processing, not the authors', yielded these V and J calls. The data hold fewer than 15,000 clones, with roughly 31% observed a single time. General observations from the study: Reported TCR beta diversity, measured in blood and tumor, was significantly higher for malignant thyroid tumors than for benign nodules.

All patients reached thyroid surgery having received no treatment beforehand. Relative to its sample, this clone is medium-sized (0.01 to 0.1%). The antigen is undetermined. What was sequenced was tumor tissue. The TCR comes from a male donor with papillary thyroid cancer or a benign thyroid nodule (not recorded which). Some clones in this sample may be carry-over from other donors' samples.

CDR3 protein: CASRSDVAYEQYF. The CDR3 DNA reads as TGCGCCAGCCGTTCGGACGTCGCCTACGAGCAGTACTTC. V usage is TRBV5-1 and J usage is TRBJ2-7; D not resolved. This CDR3 has 13 residues. Germline V CDR1 and CDR2: SGHRS, YFSETQ. The germline V and J ends were trimmed by 7 bases and 2 bases, with 13 bases remaining between them.